This TCR beta chain derives from a study of control samples from healthy donors and cancer patients. V dropped 6 bases and J dropped 8 bases, with 14 bases sitting between them. Germline V lookup: CDR1 MNHEY, CDR2 SMNVEV (reference sequence). The CDR3 sequence is 13 residues long. Generated by immunoSEQ multiplex PCR, the TCRdb table keeps only in-frame clones and is missing some. The table has some 120,000 clones, more than 85% seen once. The origin of this receptor is a man aged 45-60 years with head and neck cancer. Sequences were obtained from PBMCs. The V gene is TRBV27, the J gene TRBJ2-1; D is perhaps TRBD2 (6 bases). The CDR3: CASSPGGWDEQFF. The CDR3 DNA is TGTGCCAGCAGCCCCGGGGGATGGGATGAGCAGTTCTTC.